Shown below are 13 T cell receptor beta chains from a single sample sequenced in a study of blood T cell repertoires in COVID-19. Libraries were prepared by immunoSEQ multiplex PCR; TCRdb keeps only in-frame clonotypes and omits some of them. Of around 210,000 clones in the sample, about 82% are singletons; the top ten hold 4% to 6%. Material: peripheral blood. The source of these receptors is a man in his fifties or sixties with COVID-19, enrolled during active disease.

This clone has only one observation. This chain links TRBV28 with TRBJ2-1, with 10 bases that match TRBD2. Germline V gives CDR1 MDHEN, CDR2 SYDVKM. CDR3 size: 20 residues. With V trimmed by 3 bases and J by 3 bases, 17 bases remained unmatched. CDR3 in DNA: TGTGCCAGCAGTTTGCCACTAGCGGGGATTCAGGGCTTTGGCTACAATGAGCAGTTCTTC. This sequence encodes CASSLPLAGIQGFGYNEQFF.

This clone was counted once. This chain links TRBV4-3 with TRBJ2-3; 9 bases line up with TRBD2. Trimming cost V 1 base and J 6 bases; bases outside gene matches: 8. The germline V gene encodes CDR1 LGHNA and CDR2 YSLEER. This CDR3 is 16 amino acids long. The CDR3 sequence is CASSQAASGVSDTQYF. CDR3 DNA: TGCGCCAGCAGCCAAGCGGCTAGCGGGGTATCTGATACGCAGTATTTT.

V is TRBV5-1 and J is TRBJ2-7, with D possibly matching TRBD2 (6 bases). The V end was cut by 7 bases, the J end by 6 bases, with 17 bases between. The CDR3 loop spans 13 amino acids. Germline CDR1 SGHRS, CDR2 YFSETQ. CDR3 region: CASVRDGGAEQYF. The DNA of the CDR3 is TGCGCCAGCGTAAGGGACGGCGGGGCCGAGCAGTACTTC.

The rearrangement uses TRBV2 and TRBJ1-6, with 9 bases matching TRBD1. J gave up 9 bases and V 4 bases, and 4 bases lay outside the gene matches. Germline V CDR1 and CDR2: SNHLY, FYNNEI. The CDR3 extends over 14 amino acids. Written as DNA, the CDR3 is TGTGCCAGCAGTGGACAGGGGGGGAGTTCACCCCTCCACTTT. This encodes CASSGQGGSSPLHF. Full variable domain (remainder filled in from reference TRBV2 and TRBJ1-6): EPEVTQTPSHQVTQMGQEVILRCVPISNHLYFYWYRQILGQKVEFLVSFYNNEISEKSEIFDDQFSVERPDGSNFTLKIRSTKLEDSAMYFCASSGQGGSSPLHFGNGTRLTVT.

The J gene is TRBJ2-1, the V gene TRBV15; 9 nucleotides line up with TRBD2. The V gene end was trimmed by 0 bases and the J gene end by 3 bases; junction bases not matched to a gene: 9. CDR1 and CDR2 (germline): LNHNV, YYDKDF (reference sequence). The CDR3 extends over 18 amino acids. The CDR3 DNA follows: TGTGCCACCAGCAGAGATCCGGGCAAGCGGGGGGTCTACAATGAGCAGTTCTTC. Translation gives CATSRDPGKRGVYNEQFF.

CDR3 loop: CASSYSSGYYYGYTF. CDR3 bases: TGTGCCAGCAGTTACTCCTCAGGGTATTATTACGGCTACACCTTC. The rearrangement uses TRBV6-5 and TRBJ1-2; D possibly corresponds to TRBD1 (5 bases). Germline V gene data show CDR1 as MNHEY and CDR2 as SVGAGI. The CDR3 contains 15 residues. Trimming removed 0 bases from V and 8 bases from J, with 16 bases in between.

CDR3 sequence reads: CASSSARGSEQYF. Written as DNA, the CDR3 is TGTGCCAGCAGTTCGGCGAGGGGGTCCGAGCAGTACTTC. The chain links TRBV3-1 (or the pseudogene TRBV3-2) to TRBJ2-7, with a possible D match to TRBD1 (6 bases). CDR1 and CDR2 (germline): LGHDT, YNNKEL (reference sequence). With 6 bases removed from V and 6 bases from J, the gap between germline ends came to 15 bases. The CDR3 is 13 residues long.

The chain carries TRBV3-1 (or the pseudogene TRBV3-2) and TRBJ2-3, with 9 bases fitting TRBD2. Trimming at V came to 6 bases and at J to 2 bases, leaving 6 bases not matched to a gene. Germline CDR1 is LGHDT and CDR2 is YNNKEL (reference sequence). CDR3 length equals 15 residues. The chain's CDR3 is CASRPSGEPTDTQYF. Here the CDR3 DNA reads TGTGCCAGCAGGCCTAGCGGGGAACCCACAGATACGCAGTATTTT.

The V gene is TRBV9, the J gene TRBJ2-3; 13 nucleotides match TRBD2. The V segment lost 3 bases and the J segment 7 bases; nucleotides outside the gene matches: 8. Germline V gene data show CDR1 as SGDLS and CDR2 as YYNGEE. This CDR3 has 16 residues. The CDR3, as DNA: TGTGCCAGCAGCGCCAAACTAGCGGGGGGGCTCTATACGCAGTATTTT. The encoded protein is CASSAKLAGGLYTQYF.

V is TRBV24-1 and J is TRBJ1-5; perhaps TRBD1 as D (5 bases). V was clipped by 2 bases and J by 6 bases, with 19 bases between them. Per germline, CDR1 KGHDR and CDR2 SFDVKD. The CDR3 extends over 17 amino acids. CDR3 residues: CATSDSSYGGFGQPQHF. CDR3 coding DNA: TGTGCCACCAGTGATTCCTCATACGGGGGGTTTGGTCAGCCCCAGCATTTT.

This clone was found once. The chain joins TRBV7-2 to TRBJ2-7; maybe TRBD2 (5 bases). Germline V lookup: CDR1 SGHTA, CDR2 FQGNSA. Trimming left V 5 bases short and J 5 bases short, with 16 bases between. The CDR3 has 14 amino acids. The CDR3 reads CASSALPGIDEQYF. CDR3 nucleotides: TGTGCCAGCAGCGCCCTCCCGGGGATCGACGAGCAGTACTTC.

This clone was seen only once. CDR3 sequence reads: CSVDTGGYNEQFF. The CDR3 DNA sequence: TGCAGCGTTGATACAGGGGGCTACAATGAGCAGTTCTTC. J is TRBJ2-1 and V is TRBV29-1; 8 positions agree with TRBD1. There are 13 residues in the CDR3. V gave up 3 bases and J gave up 3 bases; unmatched junction bases: 1. Germline CDR1 SQVTM, CDR2 ANQGSEA.

This clone occurred once. This chain links TRBV7-9 with TRBJ1-1; no clear D gene. The V gene's germline CDR1 is SEHNR and CDR2 FQNEAQ (reference sequence). The length of the CDR3 is 14 residues. V was shortened by 0 bases and J by 1 base, with 6 bases between the two germline ends. The CDR3 DNA follows: TGTGCCAGCAGCTTAGCTGGAGCGAACACTGAAGCTTTCTTT. As protein: CASSLAGANTEAFF.